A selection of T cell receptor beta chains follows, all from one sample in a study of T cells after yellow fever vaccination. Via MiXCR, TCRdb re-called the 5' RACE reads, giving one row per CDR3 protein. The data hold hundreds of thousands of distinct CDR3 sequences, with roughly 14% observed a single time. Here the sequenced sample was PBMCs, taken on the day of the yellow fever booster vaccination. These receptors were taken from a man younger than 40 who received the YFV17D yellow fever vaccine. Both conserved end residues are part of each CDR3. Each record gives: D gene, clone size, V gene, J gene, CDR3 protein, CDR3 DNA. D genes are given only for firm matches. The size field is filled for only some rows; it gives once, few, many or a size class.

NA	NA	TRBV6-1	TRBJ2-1	CASSPRTLYNEQFF	TGTGCCAGCAGTCCGAGGACACTCTACAATGAGCAGTTCTTC
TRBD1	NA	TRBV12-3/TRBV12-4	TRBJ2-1	CASSPMPGTGEVDEQFF	TGTGCCAGCAGTCCAATGCCGGGGACAGGGGAGGTGGATGAGCAGTTCTTC
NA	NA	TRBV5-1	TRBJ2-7	CASSPVGHIGLYEQYF	TGCGCCAGCAGCCCGGTAGGGCACATTGGGCTCTACGAGCAGTACTTC
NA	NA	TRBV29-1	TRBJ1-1	CSVEGVLNTEAFF	TGCAGCGTCGAAGGGGTCTTGAACACTGAAGCTTTCTTT
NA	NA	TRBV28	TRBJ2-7	CASRSFKRGIYEQYF	TGTGCCAGCAGAAGCTTTAAGAGGGGAATCTACGAGCAGTACTTC
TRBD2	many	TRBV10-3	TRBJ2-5	CAISSGRETQYF	TGTGCCATCAGTAGCGGGAGAGAGACCCAGTACTTC
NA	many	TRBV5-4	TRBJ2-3	CASGGSTDTQYF	TGTGCCAGCGGGGGTTCCACAGATACGCAGTATTTT
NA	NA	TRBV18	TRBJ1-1	CASSPGLLSTEAFF	TGTGCCAGCTCACCAGGCCTGCTGAGCACTGAAGCTTTCTTT
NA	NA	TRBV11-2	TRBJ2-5	CASTEDNQETQYF	TGTGCCAGTACGGAGGACAACCAAGAGACCCAGTACTTC
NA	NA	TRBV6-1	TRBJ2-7	CASSALRRNSFYEQYF	TGTGCCAGCAGTGCACTCCGGAGGAACTCCTTCTACGAGCAGTACTTC
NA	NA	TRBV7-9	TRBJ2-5	CASSLVVGKETQYF	TGTGCCAGCAGCTTAGTTGTGGGAAAAGAGACCCAGTACTTC
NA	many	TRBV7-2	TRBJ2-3	CASSTGGPNQYF	TGTGCCAGCAGCACCGGTGGGCCAAATCAGTATTTT
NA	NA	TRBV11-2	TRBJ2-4	CASSLEVQRVAKNIQYF	TGTGCCAGCAGCTTAGAGGTCCAGCGGGTAGCCAAAAACATTCAGTACTTC
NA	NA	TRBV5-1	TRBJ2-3	CASSWTPTATGFGDTDTQYF	TGCGCCAGCAGCTGGACACCTACCGCAACGGGGTTTGGGGACACAGATACGCAGTATTTT
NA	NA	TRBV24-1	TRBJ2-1	CATSDLDITGKSYNEQFF	TGTGCCACCAGTGATTTGGACATTACAGGGAAAAGCTACAATGAGCAGTTCTTC
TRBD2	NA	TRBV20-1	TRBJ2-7	CSARRLADSYEQYF	TGCAGTGCGAGGAGGCTAGCGGACTCCTACGAGCAGTACTTC
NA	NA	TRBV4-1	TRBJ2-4	CASSPSVAKNIQYF	TGCGCCAGCAGCCCCTCGGTAGCCAAAAACATTCAGTACTTC
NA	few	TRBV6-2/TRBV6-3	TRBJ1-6	CAAGLPGGSPLHF	TGTGCCGCGGGGCTCCCCGGCGGGTCACCCCTCCACTTT
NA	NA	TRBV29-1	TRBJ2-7	CSVEDGGKGGSYEQYF	TGCAGCGTTGAAGACGGCGGGAAGGGGGGCTCCTACGAGCAGTACTTC
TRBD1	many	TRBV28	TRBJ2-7	CASCLAGTGGREQYF	TGTGCCAGCTGTCTCGCCGGGACAGGGGGCCGCGAGCAGTACTTC
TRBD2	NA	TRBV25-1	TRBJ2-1	CASSEYPREWSSYNEQFF	TGTGCCAGCAGTGAATATCCGCGGGAGTGGAGCTCCTACAATGAGCAGTTCTTC
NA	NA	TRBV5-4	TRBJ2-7	CASSFGPGEQYF	TGTGCCAGCAGCTTCGGACCCGGCGAGCAGTACTTC
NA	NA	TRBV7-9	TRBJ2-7	CASSLSRTPYEQYF	TGTGCCAGCAGCTTAAGCAGGACTCCTTACGAGCAGTACTTC
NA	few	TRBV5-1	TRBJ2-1	CASSEDKSSYNEQFF	TGCGCCAGCAGCGAGGACAAGAGCTCCTACAATGAGCAGTTCTTC
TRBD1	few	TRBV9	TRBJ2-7	CASSVGQGALYEQYF	TGTGCCAGCAGCGTAGGACAGGGGGCGTTGTACGAGCAGTACTTC
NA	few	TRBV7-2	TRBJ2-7	CASSVGEKLYEQYF	TGTGCCAGCAGCGTTGGAGAAAAACTCTACGAGCAGTACTTC
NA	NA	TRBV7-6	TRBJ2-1	CATALGPGDEQFF	TGTGCCACCGCCTTAGGGCCAGGGGATGAGCAGTTCTTC
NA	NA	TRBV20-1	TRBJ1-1	CSETRFAEAFF	TGCAGTGAGACCAGGTTCGCTGAAGCTTTCTTT
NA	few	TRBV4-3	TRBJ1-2	CASSQVAADYGYTF	TGCGCCAGCAGCCAAGTTGCGGCGGACTATGGCTACACCTTC
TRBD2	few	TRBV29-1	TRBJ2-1	CSVGGGRSSYNEQFF	TGCAGCGTTGGGGGCGGGAGAAGCTCCTACAATGAGCAGTTCTTC
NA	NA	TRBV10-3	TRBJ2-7	CAISEPSHYEQYF	TGTGCCATCAGTGAGCCTTCCCACTACGAGCAGTACTTC